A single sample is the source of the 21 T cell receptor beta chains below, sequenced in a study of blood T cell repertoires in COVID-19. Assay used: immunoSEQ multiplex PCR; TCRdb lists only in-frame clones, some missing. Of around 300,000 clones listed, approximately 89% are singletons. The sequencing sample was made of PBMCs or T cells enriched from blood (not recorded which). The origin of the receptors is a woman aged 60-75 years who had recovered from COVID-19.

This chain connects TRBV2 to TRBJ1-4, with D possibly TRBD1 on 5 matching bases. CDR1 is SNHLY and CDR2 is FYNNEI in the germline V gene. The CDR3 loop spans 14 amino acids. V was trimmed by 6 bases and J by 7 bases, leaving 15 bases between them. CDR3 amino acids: CASRSTAAREKLFF. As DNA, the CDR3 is TGTGCCAGCAGATCGACAGCAGCGCGTGAAAAACTGTTTTTT.

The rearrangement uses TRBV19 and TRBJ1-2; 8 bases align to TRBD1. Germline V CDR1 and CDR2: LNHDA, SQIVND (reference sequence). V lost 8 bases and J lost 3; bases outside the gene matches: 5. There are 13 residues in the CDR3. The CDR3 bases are TGTGCCAGTGCAGGGGGCCCTTACTATGGCTACACCTTC. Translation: CASAGGPYYGYTF.

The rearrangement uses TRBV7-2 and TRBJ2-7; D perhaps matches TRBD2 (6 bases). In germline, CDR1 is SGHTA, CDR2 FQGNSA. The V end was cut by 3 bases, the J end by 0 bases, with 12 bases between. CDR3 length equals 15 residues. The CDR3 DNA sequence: TGTGCCAGCAGCTTGGGACTTTCGAGCTCCTACGAGCAGTACTTC. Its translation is CASSLGLSSSYEQYF.

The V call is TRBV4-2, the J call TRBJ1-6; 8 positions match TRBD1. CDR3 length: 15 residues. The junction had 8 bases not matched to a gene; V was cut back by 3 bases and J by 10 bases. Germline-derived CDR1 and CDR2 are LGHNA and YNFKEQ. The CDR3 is CASSHGGRGQSPLHF. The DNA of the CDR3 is TGTGCCAGCAGCCATGGGGGCAGGGGGCAATCACCCCTCCACTTT.

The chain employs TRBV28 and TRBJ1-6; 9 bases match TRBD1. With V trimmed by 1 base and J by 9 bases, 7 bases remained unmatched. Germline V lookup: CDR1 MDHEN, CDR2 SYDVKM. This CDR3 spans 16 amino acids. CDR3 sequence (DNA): TGTGCCAGCAGTTTATACCCGGGACAGGGTTTTTCACCCCTCCACTTT. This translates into CASSLYPGQGFSPLHF.

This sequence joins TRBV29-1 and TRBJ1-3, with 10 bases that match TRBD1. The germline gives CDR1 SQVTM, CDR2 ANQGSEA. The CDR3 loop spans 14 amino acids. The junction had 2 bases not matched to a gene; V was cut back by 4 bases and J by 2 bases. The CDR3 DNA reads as TGCAGCGTTGGGGACAGGGGTACTGGAAACACCATATATTTT. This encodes CSVGDRGTGNTIYF.

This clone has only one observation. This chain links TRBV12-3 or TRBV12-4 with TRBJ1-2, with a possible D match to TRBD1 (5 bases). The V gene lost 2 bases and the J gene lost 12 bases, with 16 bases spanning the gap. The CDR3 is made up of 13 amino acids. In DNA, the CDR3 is TGTGCCAGCAGTTTAATGCAAGACAGTCGCCACACCTTC. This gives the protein CASSLMQDSRHTF.

The CDR3 DNA sequence: TGTGCCAGCAGCTTAATGACTAGCGGGAGAAAGGATGAGCAGTTCTTC. This codes for CASSLMTSGRKDEQFF. This chain connects TRBV7-3 to TRBJ2-1; 12 positions agree with TRBD2. In germline, CDR1 is SGHTA, CDR2 FQGTGA. V trimming: 1 base; J trimming: 8 bases; junction bases outside the gene matches: 6. The CDR3 loop spans 16 amino acids.

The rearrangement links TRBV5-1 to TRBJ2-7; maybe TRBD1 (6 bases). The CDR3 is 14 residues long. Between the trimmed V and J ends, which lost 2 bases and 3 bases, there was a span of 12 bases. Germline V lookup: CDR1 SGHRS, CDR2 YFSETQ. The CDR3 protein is CASSFGQSNYEQYF. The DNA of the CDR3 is TGCGCCAGCAGCTTCGGACAGTCCAACTACGAGCAGTACTTC.

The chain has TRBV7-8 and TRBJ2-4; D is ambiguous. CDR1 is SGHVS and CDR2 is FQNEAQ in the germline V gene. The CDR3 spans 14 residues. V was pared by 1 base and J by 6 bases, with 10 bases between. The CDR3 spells CASSLGLEANIQYF. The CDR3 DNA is TGTGCCAGCAGCTTAGGTCTCGAGGCAAACATTCAGTACTTC.

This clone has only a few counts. The CDR3 DNA reads as TGTGCCAGCAGCTTAAGGTGGGGCGGTACTAGCGGAACCAATGAGCAGTTCTTC. The encoded protein is CASSLRWGGTSGTNEQFF. V gene TRBV11-2 combines with J gene TRBJ2-1; 8 bases map to TRBD2. The CDR3 loop spans 18 amino acids. CDR1 SGHAT and CDR2 FQNNGV come from the germline V gene. J lost 6 bases, V lost 2 bases, and 15 bases had no gene match. Looking up the rest from reference TRBV11-2 and TRBJ2-1 gives the full variable domain: EAGVAQSPRYKIIEKRQSVAFWCNPISGHATLYWYQQILGQGPKLLIQFQNNGVVDDSQLPKDRFSAERLKGVDSTLKIQPAKLEDSAVYLCASSLRWGGTSGTNEQFFGPGTRLTVL.

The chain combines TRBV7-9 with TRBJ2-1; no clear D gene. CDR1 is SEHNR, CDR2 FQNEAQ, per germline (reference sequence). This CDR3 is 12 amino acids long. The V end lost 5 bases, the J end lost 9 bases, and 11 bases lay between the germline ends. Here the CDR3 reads CASSPTEIEQFF. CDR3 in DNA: TGTGCCAGCAGCCCAACGGAGATTGAGCAGTTCTTC.

CDR3 sequence reads: CASSIGFGNTIYF. DNA for the CDR3: TGTGCCAGTAGTATCGGTTTTGGAAACACCATATATTTT. V is TRBV19 and J is TRBJ1-3, with D hard to call. Germline V gives CDR1 LNHDA, CDR2 SQIVND (reference sequence). The V gene lost 3 bases and the J gene lost 3 bases, with 6 bases spanning the gap. The CDR3 covers 13 residues.

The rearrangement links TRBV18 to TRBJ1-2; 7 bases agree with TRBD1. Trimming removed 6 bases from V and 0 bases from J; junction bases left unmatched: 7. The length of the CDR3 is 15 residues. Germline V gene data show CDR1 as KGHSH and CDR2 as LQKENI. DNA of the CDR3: TGTGCCAGCTCGATCACGGGACAGACTAACTATGGCTACACCTTC. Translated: CASSITGQTNYGYTF.

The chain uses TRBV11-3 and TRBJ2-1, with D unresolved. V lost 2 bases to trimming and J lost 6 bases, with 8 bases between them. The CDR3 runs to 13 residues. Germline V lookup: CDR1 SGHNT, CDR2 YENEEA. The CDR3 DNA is TGTGCCAGCAGCTTAAGACAATTCAATGAGCAGTTCTTC. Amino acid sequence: CASSLRQFNEQFF.

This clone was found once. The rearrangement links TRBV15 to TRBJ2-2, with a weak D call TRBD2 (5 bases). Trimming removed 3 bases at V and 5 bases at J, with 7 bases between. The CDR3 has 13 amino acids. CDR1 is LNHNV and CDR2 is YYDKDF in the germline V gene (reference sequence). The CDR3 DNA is TGTGCCACCAGCAGGAGGGAAACCGGGGAGCTGTTTTTT. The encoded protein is CATSRRETGELFF.

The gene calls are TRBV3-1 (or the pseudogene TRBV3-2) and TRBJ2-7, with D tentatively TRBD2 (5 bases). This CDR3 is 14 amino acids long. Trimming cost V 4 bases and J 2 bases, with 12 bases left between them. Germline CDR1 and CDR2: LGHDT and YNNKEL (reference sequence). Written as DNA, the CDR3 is TGTGCCAGCAGCCCGCGGCGGGTAACCTACGAGCAGTACTTC. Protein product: CASSPRRVTYEQYF.

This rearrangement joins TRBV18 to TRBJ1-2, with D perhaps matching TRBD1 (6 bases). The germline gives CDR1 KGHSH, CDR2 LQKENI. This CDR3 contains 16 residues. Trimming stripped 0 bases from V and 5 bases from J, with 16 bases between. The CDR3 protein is CASSPPARGRVYGYTF. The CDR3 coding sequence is TGTGCCAGCTCACCACCGGCCAGGGGAAGGGTATATGGCTACACCTTC.

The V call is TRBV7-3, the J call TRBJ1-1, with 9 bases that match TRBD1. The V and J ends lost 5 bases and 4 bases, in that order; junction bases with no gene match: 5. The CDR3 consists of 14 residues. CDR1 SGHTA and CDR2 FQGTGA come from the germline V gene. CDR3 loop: CASSPDRGSTEAFF. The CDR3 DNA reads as TGTGCCAGCAGCCCCGACAGGGGGAGCACTGAAGCTTTCTTT.

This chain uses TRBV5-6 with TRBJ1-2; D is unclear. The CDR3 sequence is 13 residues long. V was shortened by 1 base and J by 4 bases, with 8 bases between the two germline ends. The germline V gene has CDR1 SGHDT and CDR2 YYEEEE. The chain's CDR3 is CASSLSQAYGYTF. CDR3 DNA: TGTGCCAGCAGCTTGAGTCAGGCCTATGGCTACACCTTC.

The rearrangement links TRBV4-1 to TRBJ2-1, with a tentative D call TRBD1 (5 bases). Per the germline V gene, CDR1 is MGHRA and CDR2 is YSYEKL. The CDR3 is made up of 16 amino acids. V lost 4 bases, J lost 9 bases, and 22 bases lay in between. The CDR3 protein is CASSPPRQGRLFEQFF. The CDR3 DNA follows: TGCGCCAGCAGCCCGCCTCGCCAGGGTAGATTATTTGAGCAGTTCTTC.